This is a list of T cell receptor beta chains from one sample in a study of naive and memory T cell subsets. Each CDR3 protein is one row after TCRdb ran MiXCR on the UMI-ligation and nested PCR reads. The data show 100,000 to 150,000 distinct CDR3 sequences, 36% seen once. The sample taken for sequencing was central memory CD4+ T cells from blood. Receptor source: a human donor in good health. Each CDR3 is given with its conserved first and last residue. A D gene is named only where the DNA matches it firmly. Size values are once, few and many counts, or a class for expanded clones, and some rows have none.

.	.	TRBJ1-2	TRBV28	TGTGCCAGCAGTTTGGGGGCTCTTGGCTACACCTTC	CASSLGALGYTF
.	.	TRBJ2-1	TRBV7-9	TGTGCCAGCAGCTTAGGTGGACAGACTGCGAGGAATGAGCAGTTCTTC	CASSLGGQTARNEQFF
few	.	TRBJ2-7	TRBV6-1	TGTGCCAGCAGTGTGATTTGGTCGACCTTTGGGGTCGGGGAGCAGTACTTC	CASSVIWSTFGVGEQYF
few	TRBD1	TRBJ2-7	TRBV28	TGTGCCAGCAGTTCACCCGGACAGGGGCTCTACGAGCAGTACTTC	CASSSPGQGLYEQYF
few	TRBD1	TRBJ1-2	TRBV12-3/TRBV12-4	TGTGCCAGCAGTAAGACAGGGAAGGGAATAGATGGCTACACCTTC	CASSKTGKGIDGYTF
.	.	TRBJ2-2	TRBV9	TGTGCCAGCAGTCCTTTCCATTCCGTGGGCGGTTCCGGGGAGCTGTTTTTT	CASSPFHSVGGSGELFF
few	.	TRBJ2-5	TRBV20-1	TGCAGTACAACTAAGGAGTTAGGGGAGACCCAGTACTTC	CSTTKELGETQYF
.	.	TRBJ1-1	TRBV20-1	TGCAGTGCTAGTGGTTATCGACAGGCTGTGAACACTGAAGCTTTCTTT	CSASGYRQAVNTEAFF
.	.	TRBJ1-6	TRBV20-1	TGCAGTGCTAGTCACAGCTCCTATAATTCACCCCTCCACTTT	CSASHSSYNSPLHF
few	.	TRBJ2-3	TRBV5-4	TGTGCCAGCAGCTCGAGCGGCACAGATACGCAGTATTTT	CASSSSGTDTQYF
few	.	TRBJ2-2	TRBV12-3/TRBV12-4	TGTGCCAGCCGTACAGCAGGGGGGACCGGGGAGCTGTTTTTT	CASRTAGGTGELFF
.	.	TRBJ2-1	TRBV20-1	TGCAGTGCCCTGAACCCCGGCCCTCAATACAATGAGCAGTTCTTC	CSALNPGPQYNEQFF
.	.	TRBJ2-1	TRBV5-5	TGTGCCAGCAGCTTCAGTGAAGCTGGACTCTACAATGAGCAGTTCTTC	CASSFSEAGLYNEQFF
.	TRBD1	TRBJ2-2	TRBV30	TGTGCCTGGAGTGGGTACAGGGGGACTAACACCGGGGAGCTGTTTTTT	CAWSGYRGTNTGELFF
.	.	TRBJ2-7	TRBV20-1	TGCAGTGCTAGAGATAGGCTGAAGTCAACCTACGAGCAGTACTTC	CSARDRLKSTYEQYF
few	TRBD1	TRBJ2-4	TRBV20-1	TGCAGTGCTCCCAACACCGGGACAGGTCCCCGTCTAGCCAAAAACATTCAGTACTTC	CSAPNTGTGPRLAKNIQYF
few	.	TRBJ2-7	TRBV10-3	TGTGCCATCAGTGAGTTAGGATACTACGAGCAGTACTTC	CAISELGYYEQYF
few	TRBD2	TRBJ2-3	TRBV7-7	TGTGCTAGCAGCAAGACTAGCGGGGGCACAGATACGCAGTATTTT	CASSKTSGGTDTQYF
.	TRBD2	TRBJ2-1	TRBV24-1	TGTGCCACCAGTGATAGCGGGAGGGCCTACAATGAGCAGTTCTTC	CATSDSGRAYNEQFF
few	.	TRBJ1-5	TRBV28	TGTGCCAGCAATACCCGTCGGGAAAGGGGTCAGCCCCAGCATTTT	CASNTRRERGQPQHF
.	TRBD2	TRBJ2-6	TRBV28	TGTGCCAGCAGAGCGGGAGGGAACTCTGGGGCCAACGTCCTGACTTTC	CASRAGGNSGANVLTF
few	TRBD2	TRBJ2-1	TRBV12-3/TRBV12-4	TGTGCCAGCAGACCGTCTCGAGCGGGAGGCCCCCAGGAGCAGTTCTTC	CASRPSRAGGPQEQFF
.	.	TRBJ1-6	TRBV5-1	TGCGCCAGCAGTACCGGGAGAGATAATTCACCCCTCCACTTT	CASSTGRDNSPLHF
.	.	TRBJ2-1	TRBV27	TGTGCCAGCAGTTTCCGGAGTTTCTACAATGAGCAGTTCTTC	CASSFRSFYNEQFF
.	.	TRBJ2-7	TRBV19	TGTGCCAGTAGTATTTTGGGACAAGTGGGTATCTACGAGCAGTACTTC	CASSILGQVGIYEQYF
medium-sized	.	TRBJ2-7	TRBV29-1	TGCAGCGCTATATTGTCGCTCAAGTGGCAAGGGGGATACTACGAGCAGTACTTC	CSAILSLKWQGGYYEQYF
.	.	TRBJ2-1	TRBV3-1	TGTGCCAGCAGAAGCAAGGCCGGTGAGCAGTTCTTC	CASRSKAGEQFF
.	.	TRBJ2-1	TRBV7-2	TGTGCCAGCAGCTTCTTACTGGGCAATGAGCAGTTCTTC	CASSFLLGNEQFF
.	.	TRBJ2-3	TRBV20-1	TGCAGTGCTAGGGGGCGGGGACACACAGATACGCAGTATTTT	CSARGRGHTDTQYF
.	TRBD1	TRBJ2-1	TRBV4-2	TGTGCCAGCAGCCCTGCCGGGACAGCTAATTACAATGAGCAGTTCTTC	CASSPAGTANYNEQFF
many	.	TRBJ2-2	TRBV2	TGTGCCAGCAGTGAACTAGCCGGGGAGCTGTTTTTT	CASSELAGELFF
many	TRBD1	TRBJ1-5	TRBV7-2	TGTGCCAGCAGCTTAGGTAGAAGGGACAGAGACAATCAGCCCCAGCATTTT	CASSLGRRDRDNQPQHF
.	TRBD2	TRBJ2-1	TRBV7-2	TGTGCCAGCAGCCCACTAGAGCGGGAACAGTTCTTC	CASSPLEREQFF
.	.	TRBJ1-2	TRBV5-1	TGCGCCAGCAGTTTTGACAGCGTCCTGGGCTACACCTTC	CASSFDSVLGYTF
few	TRBD1	TRBJ1-3	TRBV7-9	TGTGCCAGCAGCTCAGGGACAGGCGACTCTGGAAACACCATATATTTT	CASSSGTGDSGNTIYF
few	.	TRBJ2-6	TRBV20-1	TGCAGTGCTAGAGACAGGGGTCGCTCTGGGGCCAACGTCCTGACTTTC	CSARDRGRSGANVLTF
.	.	TRBJ1-5	TRBV5-6	TGTGCCAGCAGCTTTGGAGGGGTAGACCAGCCCCAGCATTTT	CASSFGGVDQPQHF
few	TRBD1	TRBJ2-7	TRBV20-1	TGCAGTGCCGAACGACAGGGGGTCCAGTACGAGCAGTACTTC	CSAERQGVQYEQYF
few	.	TRBJ2-7	TRBV27	TGTGCCAGCTCCGGTGCCGGGGTAACGAACTACGAGCAGTACTTC	CASSGAGVTNYEQYF
few	TRBD2	TRBJ2-7	TRBV5-1	TGCGCCAGCAGCCCTGGGGGGAGGGTCGACGACGAGCAGTACTTC	CASSPGGRVDDEQYF
once	TRBD1	TRBJ1-2	TRBV5-5	TGTGCCAGCAGCTTTGCCCCGGGACAGGGTTATGGCTACACCTTC	CASSFAPGQGYGYTF
.	.	TRBJ2-1	TRBV27	TGTGCCAGCAGGGAAAGTGGGGGTAATGAGCAGTTCTTC	CASRESGGNEQFF
.	.	TRBJ2-1	TRBV28	TGTGCCAGCAGTTTATGGGGGGGCCATGAGCAGTTCTTC	CASSLWGGHEQFF
many	.	TRBJ2-2	TRBV29-1	TGCAGCGTTGACCTCGCGAACGGGGAGCTGTTTTTT	CSVDLANGELFF
.	TRBD1	TRBJ1-5	TRBV19	TGTGCCAGTAGTGCCCCGGGACAGGGGTATCAGCCCCAGCATTTT	CASSAPGQGYQPQHF
once	TRBD1	TRBJ2-1	TRBV28	TGTGCCAGCAGTGGGGGACAGTCTTCCTACAATGAGCAGTTCTTC	CASSGGQSSYNEQFF
.	.	TRBJ2-7	TRBV28	TGTGCCAGCAGCAAGTCGGGCCGTCGCTTC	CASSKSGRRF
.	TRBD2	TRBJ2-3	TRBV6-5	TGTGCCAGCGCAGGCGGGAGGCCTTTAGATACGCAGTATTTT	CASAGGRPLDTQYF
.	.	TRBJ1-1	TRBV14	TGTGCCAGCAGCCAAGATTCGTGGCAGGCGAGAAACTTACAGAACACTGAAGCTTTCTTT	CASSQDSWQARNLQNTEAFF
.	.	TRBJ1-1	TRBV29-1	TGCAGCGTTGGACAGACAATGAACACTGAAGCTTTCTTT	CSVGQTMNTEAFF
.	.	TRBJ2-5	TRBV7-2	TGTGCCAGCACCCTTATGCGGGAAAGTAGAGAGACCCAGTACTTC	CASTLMRESRETQYF